These 18 T cell receptor beta chains came from one sample sequenced in a study of cytomegalovirus exposure and HLA in healthy donors (dated by TCRdb to the late 2010s). The method behind the library was the immunoSEQ multiplex PCR assay. A mixture of 60 forward primers for TCR Vbeta segments and 13 reverse primers for TCR Jbeta segments was used in the multiplex PCR. TCRdb took this table from immuneACCESS and kept in-frame rearrangements with V and J called. Such tables lack part of the clones; where checked against another copy, unresolved V genes explain under half of the gap, and the rest is unexplained. For this sample there are approximately 150,000 clones; about 80% appear just once. Clones ranked in the top ten supply approximately 5.5% of the sample. Sequenced input: PBMCs. These TCRs come from a man aged 30-40 years in good health and CMV-seropositive.

In its sample, this clone was seen a few times. The rearrangement joins TRBV19 to TRBJ1-1, with D perhaps matching TRBD1 (6 bases). The V and J ends lost 3 bases and 5 bases respectively, with 13 bases between them. Germline CDR1 reads LNHDA; CDR2 reads SQIVND (reference sequence). This CDR3 has 14 residues. CDR3 region: CASSMAQGGTEAFF. The CDR3 nucleotides read TGTGCCAGTAGTATGGCACAGGGTGGGACTGAAGCTTTCTTT.

This clone was found once. The limits of the CDR3 on the DNA are not certain, so only TCRdb's listed CDR3 is given. The genes are TRBV28 and TRBJ2-1; no check of the table's D call, TRBD1, against the DNA was made. The V gene's germline CDR1 is MDHEN and CDR2 SYDVKM. The CDR3 totals 13 residues, both ends included. The CDR3 is CASSSSQGREQFF.

The chain is built from TRBV6-5 and TRBJ2-7; 9 bases match TRBD1. The CDR3 is made up of 15 amino acids. Germline V lookup: CDR1 MNHEY, CDR2 SVGAGI. With 3 bases clipped from V and 4 bases from J, the junction kept 7 bases outside the gene matches. The CDR3 DNA sequence: TGTGCCAGCAGTTATAAGGACAGGGGAAGATACGAGCAGTACTTC. Amino acids: CASSYKDRGRYEQYF.

The chain couples TRBV11-1 to TRBJ2-7; maybe TRBD2 (6 bases). Germline loops: CDR1 SGHAT, CDR2 FQDESV (reference sequence). This CDR3 is built from 14 residues. The V end was cut by 2 bases, the J end by 3 bases, with 11 bases between. The chain's CDR3 is CASSLTGEDYEQYF. The CDR3 coding sequence is TGTGCCAGCAGCTTAACGGGAGAGGACTACGAGCAGTACTTC. Using reference TRBV11-1 and TRBJ2-7 for the parts outside the CDR3, the full variable domain is EAEVAQSPRYKITEKSQAVAFWCDPISGHATLYWYRQILGQGPELLVQFQDESVVDDSQLPKDRFSAERLKGVDSTLKIQPAELGDSAMYLCASSLTGEDYEQYFGPGTRLTVT.

The gene calls are TRBV6-5 and TRBJ1-4; 8 bases are a match to TRBD1. The length of the CDR3 is 15 residues. Trimming removed 5 bases from V and 7 bases from J; junction bases left unmatched: 9. Germline CDR1 and CDR2: MNHEY and SVGAGI. The CDR3 spells CASSVDRGGTEKLFF. As DNA, the CDR3 is TGTGCCAGCAGTGTCGACAGGGGAGGGACTGAAAAACTGTTTTTT.

The J gene is TRBJ2-7, the V gene TRBV18; 10 bases agree with TRBD1. The junction had 9 bases not matched to a gene; V was cut back by 4 bases and J by 6 bases. This CDR3 is 15 amino acids long. The germline V gene has CDR1 KGHSH and CDR2 LQKENI. The CDR3, as DNA: TGTGCCAGCTCACTTTCCGGGACAGGGGTCGGCGAGCAGTACTTC. It yields the protein CASSLSGTGVGEQYF.

This clone was recorded only once. The rearrangement links TRBV5-6 to TRBJ2-7, with TRBD1 as a possible D gene (6 bases). The germline gives CDR1 SGHDT, CDR2 YYEEEE. This CDR3 is 13 amino acids long. Trimming removed 5 bases from V and 5 bases from J, with 14 bases in between. CDR3 in amino acids: CASSQTGFNEQYF. Here the CDR3 DNA reads TGTGCCAGCAGTCAAACAGGGTTCAACGAGCAGTACTTC.

The gene calls are TRBV2 and TRBJ2-6, with a tentative D call TRBD2 (5 bases). Trimming left V 5 bases short and J 4 bases short, with 15 bases between. The germline CDR1 and CDR2 sequences are SNHLY and FYNNEI. CDR3 size: 16 residues. The CDR3 loop reads CASSRQRPGGANVLTF. CDR3 DNA sequence: TGTGCCAGCAGTCGACAACGTCCGGGAGGGGCCAACGTCCTGACTTTC.

The chain carries TRBV11-2 and TRBJ2-4; TRBD2 aligns across 9 bases. Germline V gene sequence: CDR1 SGHAT, CDR2 FQNNGV. The CDR3 is 15 amino acids. The V segment lost 4 bases and the J segment 6 bases; nucleotides outside the gene matches: 7. CDR3 protein: CASSSGLRGGNIQYF. The CDR3 coding sequence is TGTGCCAGCAGCTCCGGATTGCGGGGGGGAAACATTCAGTACTTC.

The chain employs TRBV2 and TRBJ1-2, with a weak D call TRBD1 (5 bases). Trimming took off 6 bases at V and 5 bases at J, with 10 bases between the two ends. The CDR3 has 12 amino acids. Germline-derived CDR1 and CDR2 are SNHLY and FYNNEI. The chain's CDR3 is CASRADSYGYTF. The CDR3 coding sequence is TGTGCCAGCAGGGCCGACAGTTATGGCTACACCTTC.

The gene calls are TRBV29-1 and TRBJ1-2; maybe TRBD1 (5 bases). Per germline, CDR1 SQVTM and CDR2 ANQGSEA. V was shortened by 1 base and J by 4 bases, with 7 bases between the two germline ends. The CDR3 has 12 amino acids. The CDR3 is CSVEVQAYGYTF. The CDR3 DNA sequence: TGCAGCGTTGAAGTACAGGCCTATGGCTACACCTTC.

This chain joins TRBV6-5 and TRBJ2-1; 12 bases are shared with TRBD2. Per germline, CDR1 MNHEY and CDR2 SVGAGI. Trimming at V came to 2 bases and at J to 7 bases, leaving 3 bases not matched to a gene. The CDR3 runs to 15 residues. In DNA, the CDR3 is TGTGCCAGCAGTTACCTAGCGGGGGGGTGGAATGAGCAGTTCTTC. Translated, it gives CASSYLAGGWNEQFF.

This CDR3 reads CASSSPGTIDTQYF. The CDR3 coding sequence is TGTGCCAGCAGTTCCCCCGGGACAATAGATACGCAGTATTTT. The chain is built from TRBV6-5 and TRBJ2-3; a possible D gene is TRBD1 (6 bases). Germline loops: CDR1 MNHEY, CDR2 SVGAGI. The germline V and J ends were trimmed by 4 bases and 5 bases, with 13 bases remaining between them. The CDR3 sequence is 14 residues long.

The chain combines TRBV5-1 with TRBJ2-2, with a possible D match to TRBD1 (6 bases). Germline V lookup: CDR1 SGHRS, CDR2 YFSETQ. CDR3 length: 14 amino acids. The V end was cut by 4 bases, the J end by 6 bases, with 13 bases between. CDR3 in amino acids: CASSVTTGPGELFF. The CDR3 bases are TGCGCCAGCAGCGTTACTACAGGGCCCGGGGAGCTGTTTTTT.

The gene calls are TRBV19 and TRBJ2-1, with 7 bases fitting TRBD1. This CDR3 has 13 residues. Germline V CDR1 and CDR2: LNHDA, SQIVND (reference sequence). J was trimmed by 9 bases and V by 1 base; bases with no gene match: 3. The DNA of the CDR3 is TGTGCCAGTAGTATAGGACAGGGCACTGAGCAGTTCTTC. Its protein is CASSIGQGTEQFF.

This chain links TRBV29-1 with TRBJ2-5; 8 bases are shared with TRBD1. TRBJ2-7 explains the end of the DNA better; the J call may be wrong. CDR3 length: 13 residues. Looked up from germline, CDR1 is SQVTM and CDR2 is ANQGSEA. CDR3: CSVSLAGGGEQYF. The CDR3 DNA follows: TGCAGCGTTTCCCTGGCAGGGGGCGGCGAGCAGTACTTC.

The rearrangement joins TRBV2 to TRBJ2-3, with TRBD2 matching over 8 bases. The ends lost 4 bases at V and 4 bases at J; junction bases unmatched: 10. CDR1 and CDR2 from the germline V gene are SNHLY and FYNNEI. The CDR3 spans 16 residues. Here the CDR3 DNA reads TGTGCCAGCAGTGGCGCCCGGACTAGCACATCAGATACGCAGTATTTT. Translated, it gives CASSGARTSTSDTQYF.

The chain combines TRBV5-1 with TRBJ2-2, with D unresolved. Trimming took off 1 base at V and 6 bases at J, with 4 bases between the two ends. Germline V CDR1 and CDR2: SGHRS, YFSETQ. The CDR3 totals 12 residues. The CDR3 DNA sequence: TGCGCCAGCAGCTTGACGGCCGGGGAGCTGTTTTTT. It yields the protein CASSLTAGELFF.